The entry below describes one T cell receptor beta chain. Its cognate antigen is unknown. The data are from a study of cytomegalovirus exposure and HLA in healthy donors. Overall study results and limits: Several of the most significant clusters were apparently associated with common viral pathogens in a later analysis.

Trimming shortened V by 2 bases and J by 7 bases, and 15 bases separated the two germline ends. CDR3 length equals 14 residues. Germline V gene sequence: CDR1 SGHNT, CDR2 YYREEE (reference sequence). PCR amplification relied on 60 Vbeta primers (plus 13 Jbeta primers). Repertoires were generated with immunoSEQ multiplex PCR, while TCRdb's copy carries only in-frame clones and drops some. This table holds about 190,000 clones, roughly four fifths found once. This chain joins TRBV5-4 and TRBJ1-1; a possible D gene is TRBD1 (6 bases). This receptor was obtained from a woman in her twenties or thirties in good health and CMV-seropositive. The sample comprised PBMCs. The CDR3 protein is CASSFRGAGSEAFF. CDR3 sequence (DNA): TGTGCCAGCAGCTTCCGGGGGGCAGGCAGTGAAGCTTTCTTT.